This passage covers 13 T cell receptor beta chains from one sample sequenced in a study of shared clonotypes between healthy human individuals. The assay was immunoSEQ multiplex PCR, and TCRdb's table has in-frame clones only and misses some. The sample has approximately 500,000 clones, 90% to 96% seen once. Source material: naive CD4+ T cells sorted from blood. This sample's subset: CD45RA+ positively selected. These receptors originate from a woman aged 25-40 years in good health.

This clone was seen once. The chain carries TRBV7-9 and TRBJ1-1; perhaps TRBD1 as D (5 bases). Trimming pared 5 bases from V and 5 bases from J, leaving 12 bases between. Looked up from germline, CDR1 is SEHNR and CDR2 is FQNEAQ (reference sequence). This CDR3 has 13 residues. In DNA, the CDR3 is TGTGCCAGCAGCGATGAGGGGCGGACTGAAGCTTTCTTT. Its protein is CASSDEGRTEAFF. The variable domain in full, with the rest retrieved from reference TRBV7-9 and TRBJ1-1, is DTGVSQNPRHKITKRGQNVTFRCDPISEHNRLYWYRQTLGQGPEFLTYFQNEAQLEKSRLLSDRFSAERPKGSFSTLEIQRTEQGDSAMYLCASSDEGRTEAFFGQGTRLTVV.

V usage is TRBV27 and J usage is TRBJ2-3; D is unresolved. The CDR3 runs 13 residues. V lost 6 bases to trimming and J lost 1 base, with 8 bases between them. Germline values: CDR1 MNHEY, CDR2 SMNVEV (reference sequence). The CDR3 protein is CASSPLGTDTQYF. In nucleotides, the CDR3 is TGTGCCAGCAGCCCCCTAGGCACAGATACGCAGTATTTT.

V and J are TRBV15 and TRBJ2-1, with 8 bases aligning to TRBD2. Germline V gene sequence: CDR1 LNHNV, CDR2 YYDKDF (reference sequence). The CDR3 is made up of 14 amino acids. The V gene end was trimmed by 7 bases and the J gene end by 7 bases; junction bases not matched to a gene: 9. CDR3 nucleotides: TGTGCCACCAAAGCCAGCGGGAGTACGAATGAGCAGTTCTTC. Its translation: CATKASGSTNEQFF.

This chain connects TRBV5-1 to TRBJ2-3; possibly TRBD2 for D (5 bases). Germline V gives CDR1 SGHRS, CDR2 YFSETQ. CDR3 length: 16 amino acids. V gave up 0 bases and J gave up 0 bases, with 11 bases separating them. The CDR3 loop is CASSLARGLSTDTQYF. DNA for the CDR3: TGCGCCAGCAGCTTGGCTAGAGGGCTAAGCACAGATACGCAGTATTTT.

The chain has TRBV6-5 and TRBJ2-2; D is unresolved. Trimming removed 8 bases from V and 2 bases from J, with 15 bases in between. The CDR3 covers 15 residues. Per the germline V gene, CDR1 is MNHEY and CDR2 is SVGAGI. The CDR3 sequence: CASRKVGRNTGELFF. The CDR3 DNA reads TGTGCCAGCCGAAAGGTCGGCAGAAACACCGGGGAGCTGTTTTTT.

V and J are TRBV6-1 and TRBJ2-5; possibly TRBD1 for D (5 bases). V dropped 8 bases and J dropped 0 bases, with 13 bases sitting between them. The CDR3 is 14 amino acids. Germline lookup yields CDR1 MNHNS and CDR2 SASEGT. The CDR3 sequence is CASSFRADQETQYF. The CDR3 region has the DNA TGTGCCAGCTCCTTCAGGGCGGACCAAGAGACCCAGTACTTC.

CDR3 in amino acids: CASSLASGRLDEQFF. CDR3 in DNA: TGCGCCAGCAGCTTGGCCAGCGGGAGGCTCGATGAGCAGTTCTTC. The chain couples TRBV5-1 to TRBJ2-1; 9 bases align to TRBD2. Trimming removed 0 bases from V and 8 bases from J; junction bases left unmatched: 6. Germline V CDR1 and CDR2: SGHRS, YFSETQ. The CDR3 has 15 residues.

The chain has TRBV7-2 and TRBJ2-3, with D hard to call. In germline, CDR1 is SGHTA, CDR2 FQGNSA. V lost 2 bases to trimming and J lost 0 bases, with 12 bases between them. The CDR3 runs to 16 residues. This CDR3 reads CASSLFSLTSTDTQYF. The CDR3, as DNA: TGTGCCAGCAGCTTATTCAGTCTGACTAGCACAGATACGCAGTATTTT.

This sequence joins TRBV5-4 and TRBJ1-2, with D maybe TRBD1 (5 bases). The CDR3 has 14 amino acids. The V end lost 0 bases, the J end lost 6 bases, and 12 bases lay between the germline ends. Germline-derived CDR1 and CDR2 are SGHNT and YYREEE (reference sequence). The CDR3 DNA follows: TGTGCCAGCAGCTTGGGGCAGGGTGTCGATGGCTACACCTTC. Translated, it gives CASSLGQGVDGYTF.

The chain carries TRBV19 and TRBJ1-3; the D is unclear. CDR3 size: 15 residues. Trimming removed 0 bases from V and 2 bases from J, with 8 bases in between. CDR1 is LNHDA and CDR2 is SQIVND in the germline V gene (reference sequence). CDR3 coding DNA: TGTGCCAGTAGTATAGAGGTGGGCGCTGGAAACACCATATATTTT. It encodes CASSIEVGAGNTIYF.

This chain connects TRBV28 to TRBJ2-4; TRBD2 matches at 14 bases. CDR1 is MDHEN and CDR2 is SYDVKM in the germline V gene. Germline trimming cut 7 bases from V and 0 bases from J; bases unmatched to any gene: 8. The CDR3 covers 18 residues. The CDR3 coding sequence is TGTGCCAGCATTGGACTAGCGGGAGGAGTTAAAGCCAAAAACATTCAGTACTTC. Translated, it gives CASIGLAGGVKAKNIQYF.

Details on this clone: One junction end disagrees with the germline gene, perhaps due to a read error. The rearrangement joins TRBV5-5 to TRBJ2-1, with D maybe TRBD1 (6 bases). This CDR3 spans 12 amino acids. Germline V CDR1 and CDR2: SGHKS, YYEKEE (reference sequence). The CDR3 loop is CASSLDSNEQFF. The CDR3 DNA reads TGTGCCAGCAGTTTGGACAGCAATGAGCAGTTCTTC.

The chain carries TRBV27 and TRBJ2-1; TRBD1 aligns across 11 bases. This CDR3 spans 15 amino acids. From germline, CDR1 is MNHEY and CDR2 SMNVEV (reference sequence). V was clipped by 3 bases and J by 9 bases; unmatched bases: 7. The CDR3 region is CASSFWGQGEGEQFF. The CDR3 DNA reads as TGTGCCAGCAGTTTTTGGGGACAGGGGGAAGGTGAGCAGTTCTTC.